The 26 T cell receptor beta chains below come from one sample, sequenced in a study of OX40 agonist ivuxolimab in advanced cancers. Method: immunoSEQ multiplex PCR; TCRdb's copy keeps in-frame clones and lacks some. In the table there are 35,000 to 55,000 clones, just under 95% of which are singletons. The sample here was CD4+ or CD8+ T cells sorted from blood, taken in a trial of the OX40 agonist ivuxolimab. The receptors originated from an adult with an advanced solid tumor such as melanoma, head and neck, liver or kidney cancer.

The chain couples TRBV4-3 to TRBJ2-5; possibly TRBD2 for D (5 bases). CDR3 length: 15 residues. V was trimmed by 0 bases and J by 4 bases, leaving 12 bases between them. Germline assignment: CDR1 LGHNA and CDR2 YSLEER. As DNA, the CDR3 is TGCGCCAGCAGCCAAGAAGTAGCGTATGTAGAGACCCAGTACTTC. Amino acids: CASSQEVAYVETQYF.

The chain links TRBV30 to TRBJ2-7; D is ambiguous. Per the germline V gene, CDR1 is GTSNPN and CDR2 is SVGIG (reference sequence). Trimming took off 1 base at V and 0 bases at J, with 10 bases between the two ends. The CDR3 is 14 amino acids. In DNA, the CDR3 is TGTGCCTGGAGTGAATCCGGTAGCTCCTACGAGCAGTACTTC. Encoded protein: CAWSESGSSYEQYF.

V is TRBV5-4 and J is TRBJ2-7; D uncertain. V lost 4 bases, J lost 0 bases, and 17 bases lay in between. Germline V gene sequence: CDR1 SGHNT, CDR2 YYREEE (reference sequence). This CDR3 is built from 16 residues. The DNA for the CDR3 is TGTGCCAGCAGCCCCCTCCAGCCGGGCAACTCCTACGAGCAGTACTTC. Translation: CASSPLQPGNSYEQYF.

The rearrangement joins TRBV7-3 to TRBJ2-1, with D perhaps matching TRBD2 (6 bases). V shed 3 bases and J shed 4 bases, with 13 bases lying between them. CDR1 and CDR2 from the germline V gene are SGHTA and FQGTGA. CDR3 length: 15 residues. The CDR3 DNA reads TGTGCCAGCAGCTTTCCGGGACTTGATTACAATGAGCAGTTCTTC. It codes for CASSFPGLDYNEQFF. Combining the CDR3 with reference TRBV7-3 and TRBJ2-1 gives the whole variable domain GAGVSQTPSNKVTEKGKYVELRCDPISGHTALYWYRQSLGQGPEFLIYFQGTGAADDSGLPNDRFFAVRPEGSVSTLKIQRTERGDSAVYLCASSFPGLDYNEQFFGPGTRLTVL.

The J gene is TRBJ2-7, the V gene TRBV11-2; 11 positions match TRBD2. The junction had 6 bases not matched to a gene; V was cut back by 6 bases and J by 2 bases. The CDR3 is 15 residues long. The germline gives CDR1 SGHAT, CDR2 FQNNGV. The CDR3 spells CASSHGTSGTYEQYF. CDR3 nucleotides: TGTGCCAGCAGTCACGGGACTAGCGGAACCTACGAGCAGTACTTC.

The gene calls are TRBV5-6 and TRBJ2-2; TRBD1 matches at 8 bases. CDR1 SGHDT and CDR2 YYEEEE come from the germline V gene. This CDR3 is 15 amino acids long. With 3 bases clipped from V and 1 base from J, the junction kept 2 bases outside the gene matches. In DNA form, the CDR3 reads TGTGCCAGCAGCTCCGGGACAGGGAACACCGGGGAGCTGTTTTTT. This gives the protein CASSSGTGNTGELFF.

This rearrangement joins TRBV7-2 to TRBJ1-2; tentative D call: TRBD1 (6 bases). The CDR3 runs 13 residues. The V and J ends lost 1 base and 7 bases respectively, with 10 bases between them. Germline V gene sequence: CDR1 SGHTA, CDR2 FQGNSA. CDR3 DNA: TGTGCCAGCAGCTTAGGGACAGTTTTTGGCTACACCTTC. Translation: CASSLGTVFGYTF. Complete variable domain (other parts from reference TRBV7-2 and TRBJ1-2): GAGVSQSPSNKVTEKGKDVELRCDPISGHTALYWYRQSLGQGLEFLIYFQGNSAPDKSGLPSDRFSAERTGGSVSTLTIQRTQQEDSAVYLCASSLGTVFGYTFGSGTRLTVV.

A single count supports this clone. Mismatch with germline at one junction end may stem from a read error. V is TRBV25-1 and J is TRBJ2-7, with 9 positions matching TRBD1. The germline V gene encodes CDR1 MGHDK and CDR2 SYGVNS. CDR3 size: 16 residues. The CDR3 coding sequence is TGTGCCGGCAGTGATTACCGGGACAGGGAGGCTAGCGAGCAGTACTTC. Encoded protein: CAGSDYRDREASEQYF.

This rearrangement joins TRBV19 to TRBJ2-2; D might be TRBD1 (6 bases). V lost 1 base and J 8 bases, leaving 11 bases between the germline ends. Germline V gene data show CDR1 as LNHDA and CDR2 as SQIVND (reference sequence). This CDR3 region has 14 residues. Written as DNA, the CDR3 is TGTGCCAGTAGTATAGGCAGGGGCGCGGGGGAGCTGTTTTTT. Amino acid sequence: CASSIGRGAGELFF. Full variable domain (remainder filled in from reference TRBV19 and TRBJ2-2): DGGITQSPKYLFRKEGQNVTLSCEQNLNHDAMYWYRQDPGQGLRLIYYSQIVNDFQKGDIAEGYSVSREKKESFPLTVTSAQKNPTAFYLCASSIGRGAGELFFGEGSRLTVL.

This sequence joins TRBV11-2 and TRBJ2-5; the D gene is possibly TRBD2 (5 bases). From germline, CDR1 is SGHAT and CDR2 FQNNGV. There are 14 residues in the CDR3. V dropped 5 bases and J dropped 2 bases, with 12 bases sitting between them. The CDR3 sequence: CASSGWTRQETQYF. DNA of the CDR3: TGTGCCAGCAGCGGATGGACTCGGCAAGAGACCCAGTACTTC.

The chain couples TRBV4-2 to TRBJ2-1; possible D gene TRBD2, 6 bases. Per germline, CDR1 LGHNA and CDR2 YNFKEQ. The CDR3 has 17 amino acids. V dropped 0 bases and J dropped 2 bases, with 14 bases sitting between them. In nucleotides, the CDR3 is TGTGCCAGCAGCCAAGATGGTGGCGGGATGGCCTACAATGAGCAGTTCTTC. Translation gives CASSQDGGGMAYNEQFF.

The rearrangement joins TRBV5-8 to TRBJ1-2; the match to TRBD1 covers 7 bases. This CDR3 contains 16 residues. J was trimmed by 8 bases and V by 0 bases; bases with no gene match: 13. CDR1 and CDR2 (germline): SGHTS, YDEGEE. The CDR3 sequence is CASSLAGQILLSGYTF. As DNA, the CDR3 is TGTGCCAGCAGCTTGGCGGGACAGATCCTTTTGAGCGGCTACACCTTC.

The V call is TRBV9, the J call TRBJ2-2; no firm D call. Looked up from germline, CDR1 is SGDLS and CDR2 is YYNGEE. Trimming took off 2 bases at V and 7 bases at J, with 12 bases between the two ends. The CDR3 has 14 amino acids. In DNA, the CDR3 is TGTGCCAGCAGCGTCGCAGGTAGAGGCGGGGAGCTGTTTTTT. Amino acid sequence: CASSVAGRGGELFF. The complete variable domain, with remaining parts taken from reference TRBV9 and TRBJ2-2, reads DSGVTQTPKHLITATGQRVTLRCSPRSGDLSVYWYQQSLDQGLQFLIQYYNGEERAKGNILERFSAQQFPDLHSELNLSSLELGDSALYFCASSVAGRGGELFFGEGSRLTVL.

The chain joins TRBV15 to TRBJ2-7, with D possibly matching TRBD2 (5 bases). The CDR3 extends over 14 amino acids. V gave up 5 bases and J gave up 0 bases, with 11 bases separating them. CDR1 is LNHNV, CDR2 YYDKDF, per germline (reference sequence). The DNA for the CDR3 is TGTGCCACCAGCCCCTACGGGGACTCCTACGAGCAGTACTTC. Amino acids: CATSPYGDSYEQYF.

As DNA, the CDR3 is TGTGCCAGCAGCCAGGTAGCGGGCTCCACAGATACGCAGTATTTT. Translating it yields CASSQVAGSTDTQYF. J is TRBJ2-3 and V is TRBV14, with 7 bases that match TRBD2. The V and J ends lost 3 bases and 2 bases, in that order; junction bases with no gene match: 5. CDR3 size: 15 residues. Germline CDR1 reads SGHDN; CDR2 reads FVKESK. Combining the CDR3 with reference TRBV14 and TRBJ2-3 gives the whole variable domain EAGVTQFPSHSVIEKGQTVTLRCDPISGHDNLYWYRRVMGKEIKFLLHFVKESKQDESGMPNNRFLAERTGGTYSTLKVQPAELEDSGVYFCASSQVAGSTDTQYFGPGTRLTVL.

V and J are TRBV28 and TRBJ2-5; no clear D gene. The CDR3 has 15 residues. V lost 5 bases, J lost 5 bases, and 18 bases lay in between. In germline, CDR1 is MDHEN, CDR2 SYDVKM. Here the CDR3 DNA reads TGTGCCAGCAGTCCTCCGCCCCGCCCGGAGGAGACCCAGTACTTC. It translates to CASSPPPRPEETQYF.

V usage is TRBV28 and J usage is TRBJ2-2; no reliable D call. V lost 7 bases and J 2 bases, leaving 11 bases between the germline ends. The CDR3 runs 14 residues. CDR1 is MDHEN and CDR2 is SYDVKM in the germline V gene. The CDR3 here is CASTALGNTGELFF. The CDR3 DNA sequence: TGTGCCAGCACCGCCCTGGGTAACACCGGGGAGCTGTTTTTT.

V gene TRBV5-1 combines with J gene TRBJ2-7; 9 bases fit TRBD2. The CDR3 totals 15 residues. CDR1 SGHRS and CDR2 YFSETQ come from the germline V gene. V was pared by 0 bases and J by 12 bases, with 13 bases of the junction left unmatched. The CDR3 DNA is TGCGCCAGCAGCTTGGGTGAGGGGATAGCGGGGGACTGGTACTTC. Protein product: CASSLGEGIAGDWYF.

This rearrangement joins TRBV2 to TRBJ1-2, with D maybe TRBD1 (5 bases). CDR3 length equals 16 residues. Germline-derived CDR1 and CDR2 are SNHLY and FYNNEI. The ends were cut back, 6 bases at V and 1 base at J, with 18 bases in the middle. CDR3 loop: CASSVRGSTINYGYTF. For the CDR3, the DNA is TGTGCCAGCAGCGTACGGGGCTCCACCATTAACTATGGCTACACCTTC.

This chain connects TRBV7-8 to TRBJ2-2, with 7 nucleotides matching TRBD2. In germline, CDR1 is SGHVS, CDR2 FQNEAQ. With V trimmed by 5 bases and J by 7 bases, 4 bases remained unmatched. CDR3 length equals 13 residues. The CDR3 DNA is TGTGCCAGCAGCCCCGGACTAGTCGGGGAGCTGTTTTTT. The encoded protein is CASSPGLVGELFF.

The chain is built from TRBV5-1 and TRBJ2-3, with TRBD2 matching over 12 bases. The CDR3 contains 16 residues. After removal of 4 bases from V and 6 bases from J, the junction contained 9 bases not matched to a gene. Germline V gene data show CDR1 as SGHRS and CDR2 as YFSETQ. The CDR3, as DNA: TGCGCCAGCAGCCAAGTGACTAGCGGGAGTTTCGATACGCAGTATTTT. Amino acids: CASSQVTSGSFDTQYF.

This clone was found once. The rearrangement uses TRBV6-5 and TRBJ2-1; 10 bases fit TRBD1. This CDR3 is built from 14 residues. Trimming removed 4 bases from V and 7 bases from J; junction bases left unmatched: 4. CDR1 is MNHEY, CDR2 SVGAGI, per germline. CDR3 loop: CASSFGQGGNEQFF. The CDR3 bases are TGTGCCAGCAGTTTTGGACAGGGGGGAAATGAGCAGTTCTTC.

The chain uses TRBV13 and TRBJ2-1, with unresolved D. The CDR3 extends over 14 amino acids. Germline loops: CDR1 PRHDT, CDR2 FYEKMQ (reference sequence). V lost 5 bases, J lost 8 bases, and 16 bases lay in between. This CDR3 is CASSPRWQLHEQFF. The CDR3 bases are TGTGCCAGCAGCCCTCGTTGGCAGCTCCATGAGCAGTTCTTC.

The rearrangement uses TRBV15 and TRBJ1-5; 8 positions match TRBD1. V gave up 3 bases and J gave up 5 bases; unmatched junction bases: 9. This CDR3 has 16 amino acids. Per the germline V gene, CDR1 is LNHNV and CDR2 is YYDKDF (reference sequence). The CDR3 loop reads CATSRRTGWKDQPQHF. The CDR3 bases are TGTGCCACCAGCAGGCGGACAGGGTGGAAGGATCAGCCCCAGCATTTT.

This clone has only one observation. The rearrangement uses TRBV29-1 and TRBJ2-1; the match to TRBD2 covers 13 bases. After removal of 2 bases from V and 9 bases from J, the junction contained 16 bases not matched to a gene. Germline V gene sequence: CDR1 SQVTM, CDR2 ANQGSEA. There are 18 residues in the CDR3. The CDR3 bases are TGCAGCGTTGAACCACGAACAATCACTAGCGGGAGGGCCACTGAGCAGTTCTTC. Its translation is CSVEPRTITSGRATEQFF.

The chain employs TRBV9 and TRBJ2-7, with D hard to call. CDR1 is SGDLS, CDR2 YYNGEE, per germline. V lost 4 bases and J lost 5, with 13 bases in between. CDR3 length equals 13 residues. CDR3 in DNA: TGTGCCAGCAGCCCATCCGGGCGCCACGAGCAGTACTTC. Residues: CASSPSGRHEQYF.